The T cell receptor (beta chain) described here comes from a study of T cell changes during pregnancy in multiple sclerosis. Libraries were prepared by immunoSEQ multiplex PCR; TCRdb keeps only in-frame clonotypes and omits some of them. The sample has 50,000 or so clones, around 92% seen once. Notes on this clone: The junction does not match germline at one end; this may be a read error.

The clonotype comes from a female donor with multiple sclerosis, enrolled in a pregnancy study. The sequences come from CD4+ T cells from peripheral blood mononuclear cells, collected after pregnancy.

The CDR3 coding sequence is TGTGCCAGCAGAAATGAACCGGGAAACAGTGAAGCTTTCTTT. It yields the protein CASRNEPGNSEAFF. J is TRBJ1-1 and V is TRBV6-1; D is uncertain. This CDR3 region has 14 residues. Per germline, CDR1 MNHNS and CDR2 SASEGT.